Only one count was recorded for the clone carrying this T cell receptor beta chain. CDR3 length equals 13 residues. J lost 4 bases, V lost 5 bases, and 4 bases had no gene match. Germline CDR1 and CDR2: MNHEY and SMNVEV (reference sequence). Generated by immunoSEQ multiplex PCR, the TCRdb table keeps only in-frame clones and is missing some. This sample has about 28,000 clones; around 89% occur once, and the top ten carry roughly 3%. The source of the sample is a study of T cell changes during pregnancy in multiple sclerosis. The genes are TRBV27 and TRBJ2-7; 8 bases are shared with TRBD2. The specimen comprised CD4+ T cells from peripheral blood mononuclear cells, sampled in the first trimester of pregnancy. The TCR sequence derives from a female donor in good health, enrolled as a control in a pregnancy study. The CDR3 nucleotides are TGTGCCAGCAGTCTGGGACTAGGATACGAGCAGTACTTC. This translates into CASSLGLGYEQYF.